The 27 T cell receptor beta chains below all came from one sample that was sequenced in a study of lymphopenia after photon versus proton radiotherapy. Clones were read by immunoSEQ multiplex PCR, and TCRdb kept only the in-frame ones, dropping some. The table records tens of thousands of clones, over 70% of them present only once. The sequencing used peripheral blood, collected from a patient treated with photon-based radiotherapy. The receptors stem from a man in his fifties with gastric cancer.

This CDR3 is CASSSLYTGLNEKLFF. The CDR3 DNA sequence: TGTGCCAGCAGTTCCCTCTACACGGGACTTAATGAAAAACTGTTTTTT. This rearrangement joins TRBV28 to TRBJ1-4, with a tentative D call TRBD1 (5 bases). The CDR3 length is 16 residues. Germline CDR1 and CDR2: MDHEN and SYDVKM. Trimming cost V 4 bases and J 4 bases, with 16 bases left between them.

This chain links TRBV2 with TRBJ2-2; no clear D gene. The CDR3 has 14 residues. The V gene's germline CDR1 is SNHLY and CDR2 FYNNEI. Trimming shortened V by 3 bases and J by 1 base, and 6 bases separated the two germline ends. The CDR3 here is CASSDLVNTGELFF. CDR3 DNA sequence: TGTGCCAGCAGTGATTTAGTGAACACCGGGGAGCTGTTTTTT.

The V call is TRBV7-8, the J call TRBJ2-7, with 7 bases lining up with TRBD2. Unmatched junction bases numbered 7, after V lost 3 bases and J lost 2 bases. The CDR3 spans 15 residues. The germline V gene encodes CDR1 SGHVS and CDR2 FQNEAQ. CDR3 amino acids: CASSFGTGGTYEQYF. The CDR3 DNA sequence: TGTGCCAGCAGCTTCGGGACCGGGGGGACCTACGAGCAGTACTTC.

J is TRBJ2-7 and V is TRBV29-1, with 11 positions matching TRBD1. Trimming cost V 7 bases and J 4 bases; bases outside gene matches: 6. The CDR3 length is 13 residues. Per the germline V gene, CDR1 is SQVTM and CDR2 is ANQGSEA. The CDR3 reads CSARGQGGYEQYF. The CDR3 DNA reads TGCAGCGCCCGGGGACAGGGGGGGTACGAGCAGTACTTC.

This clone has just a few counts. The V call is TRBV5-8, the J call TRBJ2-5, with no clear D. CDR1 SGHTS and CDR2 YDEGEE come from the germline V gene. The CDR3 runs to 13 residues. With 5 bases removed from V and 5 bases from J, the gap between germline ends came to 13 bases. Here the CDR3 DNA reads TGTGCCAGCAGTCCCGCGCTGAGGGAGACCCAGTACTTC. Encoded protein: CASSPALRETQYF.

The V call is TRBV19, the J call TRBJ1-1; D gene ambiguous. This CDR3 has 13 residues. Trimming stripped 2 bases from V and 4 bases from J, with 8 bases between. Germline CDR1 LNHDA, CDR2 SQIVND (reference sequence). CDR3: CASSINLVTEAFF. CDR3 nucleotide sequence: TGTGCCAGTAGTATAAATTTGGTCACTGAAGCTTTCTTT.

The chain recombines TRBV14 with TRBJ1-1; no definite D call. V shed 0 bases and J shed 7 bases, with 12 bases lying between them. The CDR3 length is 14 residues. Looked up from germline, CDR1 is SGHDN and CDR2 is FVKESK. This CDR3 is CASSQDLGRDEAFF. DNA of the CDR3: TGTGCCAGCAGCCAAGATTTGGGGAGGGATGAAGCTTTCTTT.

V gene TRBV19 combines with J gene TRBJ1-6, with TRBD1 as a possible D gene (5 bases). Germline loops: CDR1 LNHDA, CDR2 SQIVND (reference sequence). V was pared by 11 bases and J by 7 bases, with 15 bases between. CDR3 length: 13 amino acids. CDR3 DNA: TGTGCCGCGACTGAGGGGCAAAATTCACCCCTCCACTTT. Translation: CAATEGQNSPLHF.

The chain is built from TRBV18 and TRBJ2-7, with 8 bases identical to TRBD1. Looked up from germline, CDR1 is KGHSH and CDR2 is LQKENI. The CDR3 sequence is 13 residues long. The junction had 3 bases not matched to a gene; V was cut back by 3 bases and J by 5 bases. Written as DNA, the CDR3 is TGTGCCAGCTCACCCACACAGGGGGACGAGCAGTACTTC. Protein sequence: CASSPTQGDEQYF.

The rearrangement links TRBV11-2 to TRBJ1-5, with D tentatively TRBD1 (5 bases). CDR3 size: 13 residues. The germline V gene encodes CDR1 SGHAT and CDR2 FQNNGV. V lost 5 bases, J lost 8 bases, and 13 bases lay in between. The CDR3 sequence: CASSLDSWKPQHF. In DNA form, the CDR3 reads TGTGCCAGCAGCCTCGACAGCTGGAAGCCCCAGCATTTT. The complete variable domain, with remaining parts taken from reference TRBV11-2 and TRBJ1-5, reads EAGVAQSPRYKIIEKRQSVAFWCNPISGHATLYWYQQILGQGPKLLIQFQNNGVVDDSQLPKDRFSAERLKGVDSTLKIQPAKLEDSAVYLCASSLDSWKPQHFGDGTRLSIL.

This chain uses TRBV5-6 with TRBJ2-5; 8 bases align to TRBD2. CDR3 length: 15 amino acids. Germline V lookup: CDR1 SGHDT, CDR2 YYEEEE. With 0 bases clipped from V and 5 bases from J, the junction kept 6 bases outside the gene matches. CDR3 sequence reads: CASSLADSGKETQYF. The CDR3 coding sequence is TGTGCCAGCAGCTTGGCCGATAGCGGGAAGGAGACCCAGTACTTC.

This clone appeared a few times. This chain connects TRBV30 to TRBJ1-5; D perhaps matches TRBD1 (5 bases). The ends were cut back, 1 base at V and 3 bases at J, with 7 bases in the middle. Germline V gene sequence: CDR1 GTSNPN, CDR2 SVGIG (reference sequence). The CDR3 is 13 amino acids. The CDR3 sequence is CAWSGGANQPQHF. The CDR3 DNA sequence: TGTGCCTGGAGTGGGGGCGCCAATCAGCCCCAGCATTTT.

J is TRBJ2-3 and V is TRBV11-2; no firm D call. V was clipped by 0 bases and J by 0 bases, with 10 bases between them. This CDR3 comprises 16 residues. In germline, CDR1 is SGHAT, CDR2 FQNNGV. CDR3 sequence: CASSLDRKTSTDTQYF. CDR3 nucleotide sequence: TGTGCCAGCAGCTTAGATCGGAAAACAAGCACAGATACGCAGTATTTT.

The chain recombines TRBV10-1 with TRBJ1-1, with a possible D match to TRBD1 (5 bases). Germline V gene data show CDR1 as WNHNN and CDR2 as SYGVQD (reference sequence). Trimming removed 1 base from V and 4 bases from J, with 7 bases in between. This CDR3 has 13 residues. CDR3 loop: CASSEWGSTEAFF. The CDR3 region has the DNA TGCGCCAGCAGTGAGTGGGGCAGCACTGAAGCTTTCTTT.

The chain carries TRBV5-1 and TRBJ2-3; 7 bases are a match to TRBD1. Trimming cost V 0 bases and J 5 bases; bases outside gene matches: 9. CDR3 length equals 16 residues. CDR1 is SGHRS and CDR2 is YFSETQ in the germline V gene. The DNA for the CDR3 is TGCGCCAGCAGCTTGGGGGACAGTCAAGTAGTAGATACGCAGTATTTT. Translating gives CASSLGDSQVVDTQYF.

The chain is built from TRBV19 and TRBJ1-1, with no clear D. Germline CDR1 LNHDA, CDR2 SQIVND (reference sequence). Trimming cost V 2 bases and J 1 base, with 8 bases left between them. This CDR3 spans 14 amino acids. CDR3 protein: CASSIPAGNTEAFF. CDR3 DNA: TGTGCCAGTAGTATACCCGCGGGGAACACTGAAGCTTTCTTT.

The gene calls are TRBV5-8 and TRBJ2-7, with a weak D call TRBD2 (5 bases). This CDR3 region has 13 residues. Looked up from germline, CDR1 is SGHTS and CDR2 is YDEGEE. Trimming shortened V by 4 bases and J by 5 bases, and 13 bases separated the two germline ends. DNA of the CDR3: TGTGCCAGCAGCCCGCGGGCGCGGGACGAGCAGTACTTC. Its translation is CASSPRARDEQYF. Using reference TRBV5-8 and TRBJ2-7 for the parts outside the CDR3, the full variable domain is EAGVTQSPTHLIKTRGQQATLRCSPISGHTSVYWYQQALGLGLQFLLWYDEGEERNRGNFPPRFSGRQFPNYSSELNVNALELEDSALYLCASSPRARDEQYFGPGTRLTVT.

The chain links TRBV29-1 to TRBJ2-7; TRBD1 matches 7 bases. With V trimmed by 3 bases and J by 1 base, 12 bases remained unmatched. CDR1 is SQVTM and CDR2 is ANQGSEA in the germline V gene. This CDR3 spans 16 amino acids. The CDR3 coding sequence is TGCAGCGTTGAGGCTGTGGGGACAGAAGATTCCTACGAGCAGTACTTC. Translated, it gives CSVEAVGTEDSYEQYF.

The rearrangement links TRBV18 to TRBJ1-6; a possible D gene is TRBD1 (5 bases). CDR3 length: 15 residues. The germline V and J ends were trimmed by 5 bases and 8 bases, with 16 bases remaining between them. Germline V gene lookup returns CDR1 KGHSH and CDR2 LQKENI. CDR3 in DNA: TGTGCCAGCTCAGCTGGGACGTACGGGGATTCACCCCTCCACTTT. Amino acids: CASSAGTYGDSPLHF.

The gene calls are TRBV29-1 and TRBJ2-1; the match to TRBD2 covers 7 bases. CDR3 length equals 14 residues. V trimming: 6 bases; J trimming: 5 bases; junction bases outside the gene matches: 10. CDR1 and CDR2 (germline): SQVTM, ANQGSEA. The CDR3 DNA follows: TGCAGCGTCGGGAGGTTTAGCGAGAACAATGAGCAGTTCTTC. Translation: CSVGRFSENNEQFF.

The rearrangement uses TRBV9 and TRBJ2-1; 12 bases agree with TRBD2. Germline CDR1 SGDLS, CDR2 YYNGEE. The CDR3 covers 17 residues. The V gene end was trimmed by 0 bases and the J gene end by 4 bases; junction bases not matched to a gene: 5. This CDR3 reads CASSVELAGGPYNEQFF. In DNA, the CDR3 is TGTGCCAGCAGCGTAGAACTAGCGGGAGGCCCTTACAATGAGCAGTTCTTC.

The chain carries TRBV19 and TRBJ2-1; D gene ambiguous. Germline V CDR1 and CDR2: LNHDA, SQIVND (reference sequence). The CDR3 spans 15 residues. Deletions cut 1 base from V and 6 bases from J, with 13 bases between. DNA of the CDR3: TGTGCCAGTAGTATAGGGACGATAAGGCGCAATGAGCAGTTCTTC. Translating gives CASSIGTIRRNEQFF.

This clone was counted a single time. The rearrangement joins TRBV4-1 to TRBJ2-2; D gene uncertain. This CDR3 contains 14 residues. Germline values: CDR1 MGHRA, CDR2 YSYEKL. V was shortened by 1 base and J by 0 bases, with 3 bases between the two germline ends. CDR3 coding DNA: TGCGCCAGCAGCCAAGCCGCGAACACCGGGGAGCTGTTTTTT. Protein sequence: CASSQAANTGELFF.

The CDR3 loop is CASSLTRGPYGYTF. CDR3 DNA: TGTGCCAGCAGCTTGACCAGGGGACCCTATGGCTACACCTTC. The chain joins TRBV5-6 to TRBJ1-2; TRBD1 is a possible D gene (6 bases). Trimming removed 1 base from V and 4 bases from J, with 11 bases in between. Looked up from germline, CDR1 is SGHDT and CDR2 is YYEEEE. CDR3 length: 14 residues.

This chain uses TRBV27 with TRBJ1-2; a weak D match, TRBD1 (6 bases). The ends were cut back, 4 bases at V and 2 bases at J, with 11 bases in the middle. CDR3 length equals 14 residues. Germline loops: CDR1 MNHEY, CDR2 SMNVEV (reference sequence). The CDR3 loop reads CASSSIQGNYGYTF. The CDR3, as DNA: TGTGCCAGCAGTTCCATCCAGGGGAACTATGGCTACACCTTC.

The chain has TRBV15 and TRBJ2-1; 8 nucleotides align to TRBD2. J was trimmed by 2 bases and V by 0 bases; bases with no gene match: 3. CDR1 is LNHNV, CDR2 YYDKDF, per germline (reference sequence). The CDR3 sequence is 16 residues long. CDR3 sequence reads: CATSRDREGAYNEQFF. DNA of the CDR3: TGTGCCACCAGCAGAGACCGGGAGGGGGCCTACAATGAGCAGTTCTTC.

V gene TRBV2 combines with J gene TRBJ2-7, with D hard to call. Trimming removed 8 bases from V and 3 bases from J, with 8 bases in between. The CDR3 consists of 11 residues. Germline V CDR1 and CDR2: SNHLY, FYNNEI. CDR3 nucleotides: TGTGCCAGCTCTCCGGGCTACGAGCAGTACTTC. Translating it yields CASSPGYEQYF.